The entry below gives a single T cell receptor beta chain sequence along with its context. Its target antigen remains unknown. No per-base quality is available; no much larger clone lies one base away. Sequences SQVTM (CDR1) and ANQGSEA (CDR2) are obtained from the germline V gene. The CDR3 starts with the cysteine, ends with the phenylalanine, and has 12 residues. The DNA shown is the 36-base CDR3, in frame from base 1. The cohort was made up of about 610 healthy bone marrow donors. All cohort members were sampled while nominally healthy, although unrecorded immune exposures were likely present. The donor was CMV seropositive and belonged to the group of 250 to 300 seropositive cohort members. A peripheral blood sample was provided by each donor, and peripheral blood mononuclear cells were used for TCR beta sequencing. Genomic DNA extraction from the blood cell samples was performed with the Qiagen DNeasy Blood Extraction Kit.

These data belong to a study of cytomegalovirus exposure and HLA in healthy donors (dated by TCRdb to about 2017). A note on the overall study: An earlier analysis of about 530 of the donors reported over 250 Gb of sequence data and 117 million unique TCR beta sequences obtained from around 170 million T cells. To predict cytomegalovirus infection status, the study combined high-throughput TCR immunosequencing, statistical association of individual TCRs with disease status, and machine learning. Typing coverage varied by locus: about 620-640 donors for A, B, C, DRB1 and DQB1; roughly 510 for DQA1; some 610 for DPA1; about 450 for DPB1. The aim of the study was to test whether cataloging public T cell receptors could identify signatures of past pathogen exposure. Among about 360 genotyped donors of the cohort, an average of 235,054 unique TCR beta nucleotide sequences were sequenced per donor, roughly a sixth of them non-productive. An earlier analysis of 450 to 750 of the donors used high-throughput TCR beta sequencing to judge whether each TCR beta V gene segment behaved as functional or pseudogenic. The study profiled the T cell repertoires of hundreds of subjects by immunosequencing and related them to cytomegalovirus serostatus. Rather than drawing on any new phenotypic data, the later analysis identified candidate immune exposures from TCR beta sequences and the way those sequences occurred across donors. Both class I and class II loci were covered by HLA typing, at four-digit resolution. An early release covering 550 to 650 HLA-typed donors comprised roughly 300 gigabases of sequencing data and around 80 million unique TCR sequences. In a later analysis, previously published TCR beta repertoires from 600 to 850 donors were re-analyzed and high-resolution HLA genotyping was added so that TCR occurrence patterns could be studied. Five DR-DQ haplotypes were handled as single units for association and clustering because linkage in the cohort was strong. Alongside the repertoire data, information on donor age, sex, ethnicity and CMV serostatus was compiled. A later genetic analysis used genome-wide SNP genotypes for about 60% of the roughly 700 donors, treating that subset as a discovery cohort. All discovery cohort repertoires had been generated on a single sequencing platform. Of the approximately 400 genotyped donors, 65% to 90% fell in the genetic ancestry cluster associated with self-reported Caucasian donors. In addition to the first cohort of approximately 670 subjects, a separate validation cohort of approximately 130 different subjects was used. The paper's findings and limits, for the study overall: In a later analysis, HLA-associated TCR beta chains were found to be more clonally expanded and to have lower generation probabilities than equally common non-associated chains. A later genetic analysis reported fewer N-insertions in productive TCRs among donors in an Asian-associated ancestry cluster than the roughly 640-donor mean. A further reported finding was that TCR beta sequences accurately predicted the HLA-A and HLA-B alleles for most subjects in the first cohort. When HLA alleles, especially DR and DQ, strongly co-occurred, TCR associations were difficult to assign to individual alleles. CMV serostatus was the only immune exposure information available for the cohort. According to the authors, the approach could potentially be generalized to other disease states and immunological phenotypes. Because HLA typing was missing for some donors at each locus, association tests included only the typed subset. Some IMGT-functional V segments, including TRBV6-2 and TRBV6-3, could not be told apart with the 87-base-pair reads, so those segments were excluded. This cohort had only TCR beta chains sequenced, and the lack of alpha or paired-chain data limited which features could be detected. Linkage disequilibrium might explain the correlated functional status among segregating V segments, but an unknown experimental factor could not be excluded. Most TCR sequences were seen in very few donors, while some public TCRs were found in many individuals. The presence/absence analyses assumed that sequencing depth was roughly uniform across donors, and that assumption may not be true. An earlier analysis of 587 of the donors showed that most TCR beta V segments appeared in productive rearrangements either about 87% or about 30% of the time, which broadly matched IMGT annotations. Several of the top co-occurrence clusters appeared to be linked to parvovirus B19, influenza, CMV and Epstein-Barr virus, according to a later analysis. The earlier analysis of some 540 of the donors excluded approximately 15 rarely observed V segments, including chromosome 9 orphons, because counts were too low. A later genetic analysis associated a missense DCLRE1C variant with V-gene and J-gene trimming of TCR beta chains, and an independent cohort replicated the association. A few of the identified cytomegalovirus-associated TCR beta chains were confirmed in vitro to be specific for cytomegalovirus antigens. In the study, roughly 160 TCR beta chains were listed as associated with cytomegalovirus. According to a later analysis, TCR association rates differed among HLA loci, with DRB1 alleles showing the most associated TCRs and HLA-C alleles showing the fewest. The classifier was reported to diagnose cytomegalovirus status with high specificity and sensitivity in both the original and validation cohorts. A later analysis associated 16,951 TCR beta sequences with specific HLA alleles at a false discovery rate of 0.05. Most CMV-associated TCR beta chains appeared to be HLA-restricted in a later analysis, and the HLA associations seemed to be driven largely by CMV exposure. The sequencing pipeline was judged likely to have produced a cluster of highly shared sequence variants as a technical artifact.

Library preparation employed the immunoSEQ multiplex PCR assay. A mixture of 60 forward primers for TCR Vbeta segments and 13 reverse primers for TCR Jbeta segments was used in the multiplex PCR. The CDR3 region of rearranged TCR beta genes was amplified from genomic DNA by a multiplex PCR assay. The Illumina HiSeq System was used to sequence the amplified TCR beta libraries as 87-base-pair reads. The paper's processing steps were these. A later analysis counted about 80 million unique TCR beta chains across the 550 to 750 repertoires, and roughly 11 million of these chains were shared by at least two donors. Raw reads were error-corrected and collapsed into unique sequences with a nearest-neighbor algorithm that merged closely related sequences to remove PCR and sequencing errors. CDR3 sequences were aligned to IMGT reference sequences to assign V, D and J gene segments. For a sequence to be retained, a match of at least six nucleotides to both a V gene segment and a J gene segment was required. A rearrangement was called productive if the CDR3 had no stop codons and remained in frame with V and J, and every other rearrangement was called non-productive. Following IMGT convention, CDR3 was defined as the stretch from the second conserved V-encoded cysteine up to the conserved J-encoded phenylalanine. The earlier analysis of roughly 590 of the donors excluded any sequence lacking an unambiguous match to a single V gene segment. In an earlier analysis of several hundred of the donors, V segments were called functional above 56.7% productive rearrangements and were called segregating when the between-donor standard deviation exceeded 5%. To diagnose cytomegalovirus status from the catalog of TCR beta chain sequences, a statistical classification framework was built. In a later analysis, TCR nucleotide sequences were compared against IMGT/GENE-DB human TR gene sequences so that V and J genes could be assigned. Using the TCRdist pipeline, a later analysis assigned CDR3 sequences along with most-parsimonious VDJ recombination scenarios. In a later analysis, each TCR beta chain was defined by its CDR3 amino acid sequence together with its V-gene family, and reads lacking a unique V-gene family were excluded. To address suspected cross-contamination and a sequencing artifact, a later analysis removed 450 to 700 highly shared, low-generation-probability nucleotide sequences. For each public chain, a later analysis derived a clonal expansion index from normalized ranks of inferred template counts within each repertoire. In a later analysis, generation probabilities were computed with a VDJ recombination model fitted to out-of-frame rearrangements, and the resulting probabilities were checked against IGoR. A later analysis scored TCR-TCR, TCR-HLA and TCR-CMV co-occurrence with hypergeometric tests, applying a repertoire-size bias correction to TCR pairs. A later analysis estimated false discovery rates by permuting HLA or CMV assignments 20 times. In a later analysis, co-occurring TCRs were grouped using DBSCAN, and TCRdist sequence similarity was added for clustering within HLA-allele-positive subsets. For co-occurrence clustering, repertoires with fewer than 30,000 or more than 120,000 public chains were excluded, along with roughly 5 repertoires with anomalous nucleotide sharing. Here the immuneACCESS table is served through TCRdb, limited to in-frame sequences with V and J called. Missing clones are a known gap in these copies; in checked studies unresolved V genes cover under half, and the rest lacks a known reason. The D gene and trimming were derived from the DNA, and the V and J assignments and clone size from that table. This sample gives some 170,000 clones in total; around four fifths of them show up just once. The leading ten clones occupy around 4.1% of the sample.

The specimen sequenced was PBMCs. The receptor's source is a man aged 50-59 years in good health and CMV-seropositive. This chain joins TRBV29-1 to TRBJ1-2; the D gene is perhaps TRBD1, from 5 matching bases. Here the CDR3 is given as CRGGTEGYGYTF. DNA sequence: TGCAGGGGGGGGACTGAGGGCTATGGCTACACCTTC. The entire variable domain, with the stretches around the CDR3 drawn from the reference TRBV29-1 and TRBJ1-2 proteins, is SAVISQKPSRDICQRGTSLTIQCQVDSQVTMMFWYRQQPGQSLTLIATANQGSEATYESGFVIDKFPISRPNLTFSTLTVSNMSPEDSSIYLCRGGTEGYGYTFGSGTRLTVV.